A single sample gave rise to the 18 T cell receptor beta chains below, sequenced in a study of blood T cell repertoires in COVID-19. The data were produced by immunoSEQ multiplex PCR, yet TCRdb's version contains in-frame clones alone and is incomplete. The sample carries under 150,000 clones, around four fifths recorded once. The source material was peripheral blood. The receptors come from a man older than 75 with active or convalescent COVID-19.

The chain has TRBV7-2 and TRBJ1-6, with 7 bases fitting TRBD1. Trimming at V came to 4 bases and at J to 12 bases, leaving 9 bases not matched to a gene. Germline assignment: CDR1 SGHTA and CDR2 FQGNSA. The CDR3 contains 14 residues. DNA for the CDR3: TGTGCCAGCAGCTCTGCGACAGGGATCGAACCCCTCCACTTT. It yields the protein CASSSATGIEPLHF.

CDR3 in amino acids: CASSQVPGGGYNEQFF. DNA of the CDR3: TGCGCCAGCAGCCAAGTTCCGGGGGGGGGCTACAATGAGCAGTTCTTC. This chain joins TRBV4-3 and TRBJ2-1, with TRBD2 matching over 8 bases. Trimming took 1 base from V and 3 from J; bases not matched to a gene: 5. The CDR3 loop spans 16 amino acids. From germline, CDR1 is LGHNA and CDR2 YSLEER.

The CDR3, as DNA: TGTGCCAGCAGCCCGAGACAATACAATGAGCAGTTCTTC. Translation gives CASSPRQYNEQFF. The V and J genes are TRBV14 and TRBJ2-1; the D is unclear. Trimming took 4 bases from V and 4 from J, leaving 8 bases between them. The CDR3 runs to 13 residues. From germline, CDR1 is SGHDN and CDR2 FVKESK.

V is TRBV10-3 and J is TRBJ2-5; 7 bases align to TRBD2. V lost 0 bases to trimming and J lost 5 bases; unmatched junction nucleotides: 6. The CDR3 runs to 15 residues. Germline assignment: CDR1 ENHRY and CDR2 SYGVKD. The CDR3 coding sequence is TGTGCCATCAGTGAGTCGAAGCTGGGAGGGGAGACCCAGTACTTC. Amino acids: CAISESKLGGETQYF.

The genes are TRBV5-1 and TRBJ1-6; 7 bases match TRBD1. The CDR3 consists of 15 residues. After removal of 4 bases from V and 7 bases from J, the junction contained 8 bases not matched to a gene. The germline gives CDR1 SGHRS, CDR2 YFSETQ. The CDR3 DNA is TGCGCCAGCAGCCAAGGGACAGTGGAAAATTCACCCCTCCACTTT. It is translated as CASSQGTVENSPLHF.

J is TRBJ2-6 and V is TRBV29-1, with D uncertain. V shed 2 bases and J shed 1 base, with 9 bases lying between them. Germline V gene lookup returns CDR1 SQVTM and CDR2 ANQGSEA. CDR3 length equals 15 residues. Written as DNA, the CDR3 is TGCAGCGTTGAAAACAGCCAATCTGGGGCCAACGTCCTGACTTTC. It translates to CSVENSQSGANVLTF.

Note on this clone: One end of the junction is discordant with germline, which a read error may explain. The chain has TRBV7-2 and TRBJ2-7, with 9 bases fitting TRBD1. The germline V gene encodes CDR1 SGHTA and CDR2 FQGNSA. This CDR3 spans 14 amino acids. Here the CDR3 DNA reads TGTGCCAGCAGCACGGACAGGGGCCTCTACGCGCAGTACTTC. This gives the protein CASSTDRGLYAQYF.

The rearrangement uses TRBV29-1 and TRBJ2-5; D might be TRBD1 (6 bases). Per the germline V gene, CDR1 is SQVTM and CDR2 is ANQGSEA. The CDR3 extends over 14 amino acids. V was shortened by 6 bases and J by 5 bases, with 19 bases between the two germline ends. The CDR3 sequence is CSVDQGIRLETQYF. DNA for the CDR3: TGCAGCGTAGATCAGGGGATAAGGTTGGAGACCCAGTACTTC.

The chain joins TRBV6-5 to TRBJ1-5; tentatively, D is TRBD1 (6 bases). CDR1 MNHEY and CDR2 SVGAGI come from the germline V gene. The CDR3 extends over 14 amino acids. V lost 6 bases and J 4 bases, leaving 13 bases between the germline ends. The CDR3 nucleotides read TGTGCCAGCAGCGGAGGACAGTCTAATCAGCCCCAGCATTTT. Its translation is CASSGGQSNQPQHF.

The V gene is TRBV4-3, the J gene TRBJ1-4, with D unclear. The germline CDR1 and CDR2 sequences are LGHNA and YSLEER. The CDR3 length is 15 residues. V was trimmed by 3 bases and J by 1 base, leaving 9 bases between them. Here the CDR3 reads CASSQAGGTNEKLFF. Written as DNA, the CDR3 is TGCGCCAGCAGCCAGGCAGGTGGAACTAATGAAAAACTGTTTTTT.

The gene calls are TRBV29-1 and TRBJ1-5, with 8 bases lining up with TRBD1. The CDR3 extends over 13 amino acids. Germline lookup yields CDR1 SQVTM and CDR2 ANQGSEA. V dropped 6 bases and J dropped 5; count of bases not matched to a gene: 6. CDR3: CSVRTGSHQPQHF. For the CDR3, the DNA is TGCAGCGTCCGGACAGGGTCCCATCAGCCCCAGCATTTT.

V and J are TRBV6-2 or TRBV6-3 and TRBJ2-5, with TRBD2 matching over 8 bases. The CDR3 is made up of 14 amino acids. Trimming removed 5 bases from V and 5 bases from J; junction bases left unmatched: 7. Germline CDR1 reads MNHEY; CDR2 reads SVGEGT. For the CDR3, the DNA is TGTGCCAGCAGTCCATCGGGGGGGCGGGAGACCCAGTACTTC. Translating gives CASSPSGGRETQYF.

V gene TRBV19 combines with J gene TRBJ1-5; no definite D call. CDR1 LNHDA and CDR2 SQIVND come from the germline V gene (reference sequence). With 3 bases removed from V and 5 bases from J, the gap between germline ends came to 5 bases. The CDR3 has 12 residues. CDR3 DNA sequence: TGTGCCAGTAGTATTGAGGATCAGCCCCAGCATTTT. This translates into CASSIEDQPQHF. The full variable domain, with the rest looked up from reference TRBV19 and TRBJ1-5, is DGGITQSPKYLFRKEGQNVTLSCEQNLNHDAMYWYRQDPGQGLRLIYYSQIVNDFQKGDIAEGYSVSREKKESFPLTVTSAQKNPTAFYLCASSIEDQPQHFGDGTRLSIL.

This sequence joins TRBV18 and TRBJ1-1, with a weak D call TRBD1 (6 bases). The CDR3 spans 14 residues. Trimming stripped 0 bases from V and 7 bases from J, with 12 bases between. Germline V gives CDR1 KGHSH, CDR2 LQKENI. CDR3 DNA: TGTGCCAGCTCACCACCGGCAGGGGCGTATGAAGCTTTCTTT. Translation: CASSPPAGAYEAFF.

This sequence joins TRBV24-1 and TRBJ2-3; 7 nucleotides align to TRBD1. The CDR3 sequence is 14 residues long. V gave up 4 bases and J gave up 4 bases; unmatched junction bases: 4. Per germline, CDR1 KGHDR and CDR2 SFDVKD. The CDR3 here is CATSDWDSADTQYF. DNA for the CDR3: TGTGCCACCAGTGACTGGGACAGCGCAGATACGCAGTATTTT.

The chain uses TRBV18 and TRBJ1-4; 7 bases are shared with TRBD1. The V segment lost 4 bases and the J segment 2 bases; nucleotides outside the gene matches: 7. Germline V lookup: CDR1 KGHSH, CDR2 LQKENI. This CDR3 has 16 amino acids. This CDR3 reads CASSQGPGGTNEKLFF. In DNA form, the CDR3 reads TGTGCCAGCTCACAAGGACCAGGGGGGACTAATGAAAAACTGTTTTTT.

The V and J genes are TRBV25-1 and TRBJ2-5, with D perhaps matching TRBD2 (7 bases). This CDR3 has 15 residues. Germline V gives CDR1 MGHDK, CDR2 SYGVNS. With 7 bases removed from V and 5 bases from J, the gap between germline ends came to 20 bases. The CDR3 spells CASTNAAGAGETQYF. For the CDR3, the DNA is TGTGCCAGCACCAACGCCGCGGGGGCGGGGGAGACCCAGTACTTC.

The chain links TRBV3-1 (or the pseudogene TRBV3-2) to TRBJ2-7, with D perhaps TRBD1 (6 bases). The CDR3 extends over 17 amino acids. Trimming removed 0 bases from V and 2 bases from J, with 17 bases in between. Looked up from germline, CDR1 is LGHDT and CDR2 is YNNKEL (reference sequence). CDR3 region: CASSQEGQTKTTYEQYF. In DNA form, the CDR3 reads TGTGCCAGCAGCCAAGAGGGACAAACCAAAACAACCTACGAGCAGTACTTC.